These 16 T cell receptor beta chains were all obtained from the same sample, sequenced in a study of beta chain features in type 1 diabetes. These receptors have no identified antigens. Reverse transcription of all isolated RNA meant that expressed TCRB transcripts were sequenced. The data were produced by immunoSEQ multiplex PCR, yet TCRdb's version contains in-frame clones alone and is incomplete. Among some 110,000 clones listed, roughly 15% were seen once. Study-level results: A moderate, significant TCRB CDR3 shortening appeared in type 1 diabetes across four CD4+ subsets.

Source material: central memory CD4+ T cells from blood. The receptors come from a young man with type 1 diabetes.

This clone has a handful of counts. This chain connects TRBV19 to TRBJ2-1, with D unclear. The CDR3 has 16 amino acids. The V gene's germline CDR1 is LNHDA and CDR2 SQIVND (reference sequence). The V end was cut by 3 bases, the J end by 4 bases, with 16 bases between. The CDR3 protein is CASSMGWRLYYNEQFF. The CDR3 nucleotides are TGTGCCAGTAGTATGGGCTGGCGGCTTTATTACAATGAGCAGTTCTTC.

This clone was detected many times. This chain uses TRBV14 with TRBJ2-6, with D perhaps being TRBD1 or TRBD2 (5 bases each). The CDR3 contains 15 residues. V gave up 2 bases and J gave up 3 bases, with 8 bases separating them. CDR1 and CDR2 (germline): SGHDN, FVKESK. CDR3 sequence reads: CASSQRGVGANVLTF. The CDR3 coding sequence is TGTGCCAGCAGCCAAAGGGGAGTTGGGGCCAACGTCCTGACTTTC.

This clone was seen more than once but under ten times. J is TRBJ2-5 and V is TRBV7-2, with a tentative D call TRBD1 (6 bases). From germline, CDR1 is SGHTA and CDR2 FQGNSA. Between the trimmed V and J ends, which lost 5 bases and 4 bases, there was a span of 14 bases. This CDR3 comprises 14 residues. The CDR3 reads CASSLNTGPETQYF. The CDR3 nucleotides are TGTGCCAGCAGCCTCAATACAGGGCCAGAGACCCAGTACTTC.

The chain couples TRBV28 to TRBJ2-7; 7 bases are shared with TRBD1. Germline V gene data show CDR1 as MDHEN and CDR2 as SYDVKM. The CDR3 extends over 15 amino acids. The V and J ends lost 5 bases and 3 bases, in that order; junction bases with no gene match: 10. CDR3 protein: CASSTTGAELYEQYF. The CDR3 region has the DNA TGTGCCAGCAGTACAACAGGGGCCGAACTCTACGAGCAGTACTTC. Full variable domain (outside the CDR3, taken from reference TRBV28 and TRBJ2-7): DVKVTQSSRYLVKRTGEKVFLECVQDMDHENMFWYRQDPGLGLRLIYFSYDVKMKEKGDIPEGYSVSREKKERFSLILESASTNQTSMYLCASSTTGAELYEQYFGPGTRLTVT.

This clone was picked up a small number of times. The J gene is TRBJ2-3, the V gene TRBV5-4, with D possibly being TRBD1 or TRBD2 (5 bases each). CDR1 is SGHNT and CDR2 is YYREEE in the germline V gene (reference sequence). The V end lost 2 bases, the J end lost 9 bases, and 7 bases lay between the germline ends. CDR3 length equals 11 residues. The chain's CDR3 is CASSFGTTQYF. In DNA, the CDR3 is TGTGCCAGCAGCTTTGGGACGACGCAGTATTTT.

The V call is TRBV11-3, the J call TRBJ2-3, with unresolved D. The CDR3 spans 14 residues. Trimming left V 5 bases short and J 6 bases short, with 15 bases between. Germline V gene sequence: CDR1 SGHNT, CDR2 YENEEA. Here the CDR3 DNA reads TGTGCCAGCAGCCCGGACCTGGGGTGGGATACGCAGTATTTT. Encoded protein: CASSPDLGWDTQYF.

This clone was recorded at least ten times. V and J are TRBV6-5 and TRBJ1-4, with D uncertain. The germline V gene has CDR1 MNHEY and CDR2 SVGAGI. V shed 7 bases and J shed 10 bases, with 19 bases lying between them. The CDR3 is made up of 14 amino acids. The CDR3 protein is CASTRTANRGKLFF. CDR3 nucleotides: TGTGCCAGCACCCGGACGGCAAACCGGGGAAAACTGTTTTTT.

The chain uses TRBV7-9 and TRBJ1-2; D not certain. Germline-derived CDR1 and CDR2 are SEHNR and FQNEAQ (reference sequence). V lost 4 bases, J lost 1 base, and 13 bases lay in between. The CDR3 consists of 15 residues. CDR3 protein: CASSSFGGFNYGYTF. In DNA form, the CDR3 reads TGTGCCAGCAGCTCCTTCGGAGGATTTAACTATGGCTACACCTTC.

The V gene is TRBV12-2, the J gene TRBJ2-1; whether TRBD1, the table's D call, matches the DNA was not checked. TRBV12-2 is flagged as a pseudogene. The length of the CDR3 is 13 residues. The DNA of the CDR3 is TGTGCAAGTCGCCCGACAGGGGGCGGTGAGCAGTTCTTC. Translated: CASRPTGGGEQFF.

Only a few counts were recorded for this clone. The chain employs TRBV18 and TRBJ2-7; D call uncertain. Germline V CDR1 and CDR2: KGHSH, LQKENI. The CDR3 runs 14 residues. V lost 0 bases to trimming and J lost 2 bases, with 8 bases between them. In nucleotides, the CDR3 is TGTGCCAGCTCACCACCTACGCAGGCCTACGAGCAGTACTTC. Translation: CASSPPTQAYEQYF.

This clone has just a few counts. This sequence joins TRBV25-1 and TRBJ1-1; 8 positions agree with TRBD1. The length of the CDR3 is 14 residues. After removal of 3 bases from V and 4 bases from J, the junction contained 4 bases not matched to a gene. Looked up from germline, CDR1 is MGHDK and CDR2 is SYGVNS. The CDR3 loop is CASSDYRGGTEAFF. CDR3 DNA: TGTGCCAGCAGTGACTACAGGGGGGGCACTGAAGCTTTCTTT.

This clone has just a few counts. This CDR3 is also generated by other DNA sequences in the sample. V usage is TRBV7-9 and J usage is TRBJ1-2; possible D gene TRBD1, 6 bases. Germline lookup yields CDR1 SEHNR and CDR2 FQNEAQ (reference sequence). Deletions cut 3 bases from V and 5 bases from J, with 10 bases between. This CDR3 has 13 residues. DNA of the CDR3: TGTGCCAGCAGCTTCGGCAGGGGTTATGGCTACACCTTC. It encodes CASSFGRGYGYTF.

This clone has only a few counts. This rearrangement joins TRBV7-9 to TRBJ2-7, with unresolved D. The germline V gene has CDR1 SEHNR and CDR2 FQNEAQ (reference sequence). The CDR3 is 16 amino acids. V was pared by 4 bases and J by 2 bases, with 18 bases between. This CDR3 reads CASSSLGETGTYEQYF. Here the CDR3 DNA reads TGTGCCAGCAGCTCCCTCGGAGAGACTGGAACCTACGAGCAGTACTTC.

This clone was recorded a few times. CDR3 DNA sequence: TGCAGCGTTGGGGACAGGGGGTCCTACGAGCAGTACTTC. Translated, it gives CSVGDRGSYEQYF. The chain joins TRBV29-1 to TRBJ2-7; TRBD1 matches 11 bases. Per the germline V gene, CDR1 is SQVTM and CDR2 is ANQGSEA. The ends lost 4 bases at V and 1 base at J; junction bases unmatched: 0. The CDR3 has 13 amino acids.

There are a few counts of this clone. Other DNA sequences in the same sample also yield this CDR3. This chain connects TRBV11-2 to TRBJ1-6; the match to TRBD1 covers 8 bases. CDR3 length equals 15 residues. Germline assignment: CDR1 SGHAT and CDR2 FQNNGV. J gave up 5 bases and V 5 bases, and 5 bases lay outside the gene matches. The DNA of the CDR3 is TGTGCCAGCAGCCCGTGGACAGGGAATAATTCACCCCTCCACTTT. It specifies CASSPWTGNNSPLHF.

The chain links TRBV6-1 to TRBJ2-1; the D gene is possibly TRBD2 (6 bases). CDR3 length: 15 amino acids. V shed 4 bases and J shed 2 bases, with 12 bases lying between them. CDR1 is MNHNS, CDR2 SASEGT, per germline. Here the CDR3 DNA reads TGTGCCAGCAGTGTCTTAGCGGACACCTACAATGAGCAGTTCTTC. Protein: CASSVLADTYNEQFF.